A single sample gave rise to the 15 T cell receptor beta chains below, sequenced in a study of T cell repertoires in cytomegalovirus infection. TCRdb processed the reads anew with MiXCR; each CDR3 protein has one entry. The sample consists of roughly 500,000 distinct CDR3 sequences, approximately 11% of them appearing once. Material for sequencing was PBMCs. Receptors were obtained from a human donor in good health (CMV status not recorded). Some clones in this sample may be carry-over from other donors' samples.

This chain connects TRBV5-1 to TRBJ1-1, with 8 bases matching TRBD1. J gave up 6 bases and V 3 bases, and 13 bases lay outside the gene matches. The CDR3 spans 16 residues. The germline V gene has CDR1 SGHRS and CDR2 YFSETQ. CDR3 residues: CASSSSQGAHGSEAFF. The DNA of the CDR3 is TGCGCCAGCAGCTCATCCCAGGGGGCGCACGGATCTGAAGCTTTCTTT. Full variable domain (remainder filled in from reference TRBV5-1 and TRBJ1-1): KAGVTQTPRYLIKTRGQQVTLSCSPISGHRSVSWYQQTPGQGLQFLFEYFSETQRNKGNFPGRFSGRQFSNSRSEMNVSTLELGDSALYLCASSSSQGAHGSEAFFGQGTRLTVV.

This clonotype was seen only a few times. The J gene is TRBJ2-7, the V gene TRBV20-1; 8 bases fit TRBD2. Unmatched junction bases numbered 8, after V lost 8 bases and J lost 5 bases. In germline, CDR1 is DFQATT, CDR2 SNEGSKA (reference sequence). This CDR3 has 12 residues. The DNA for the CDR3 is TGCAGTACCGGGGGGGGGGTGGACGAGCAGTACTTC. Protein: CSTGGGVDEQYF.

The chain's CDR3 is CASSLRGGVYEQFF. CDR3 bases: TGTGCCAGCTCTCTACGGGGGGGCGTTTATGAGCAGTTCTTC. The rearrangement uses TRBV18 and TRBJ2-1; 8 nucleotides align to TRBD2. After removal of 6 bases from V and 8 bases from J, the junction contained 9 bases not matched to a gene. The V gene's germline CDR1 is KGHSH and CDR2 LQKENI. This CDR3 comprises 14 residues. Filled out from reference TRBV18 and TRBJ2-1, the complete variable domain reads NAGVMQNPRHLVRRRGQEARLRCSPMKGHSHVYWYRQLPEEGLKFMVYLQKENIIDESGMPKERFSAEFPKEGPSILRIQQVVRGDSAAYFCASSLRGGVYEQFFGPGTRLTVL.

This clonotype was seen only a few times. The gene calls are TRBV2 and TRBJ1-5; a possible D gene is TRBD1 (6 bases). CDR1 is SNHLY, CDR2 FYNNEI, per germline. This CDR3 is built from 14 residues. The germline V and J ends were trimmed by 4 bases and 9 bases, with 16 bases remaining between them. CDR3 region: CASSAEGVLGPQHF. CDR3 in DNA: TGTGCCAGCAGTGCTGAGGGGGTATTAGGGCCCCAGCATTTT.

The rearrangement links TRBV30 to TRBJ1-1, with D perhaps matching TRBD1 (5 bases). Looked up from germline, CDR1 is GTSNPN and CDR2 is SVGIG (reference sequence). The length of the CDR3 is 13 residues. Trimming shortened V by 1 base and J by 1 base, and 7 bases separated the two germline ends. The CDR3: CAWSAGGNTEAFF. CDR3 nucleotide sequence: TGTGCCTGGAGTGCCGGGGGGAACACTGAAGCTTTCTTT.

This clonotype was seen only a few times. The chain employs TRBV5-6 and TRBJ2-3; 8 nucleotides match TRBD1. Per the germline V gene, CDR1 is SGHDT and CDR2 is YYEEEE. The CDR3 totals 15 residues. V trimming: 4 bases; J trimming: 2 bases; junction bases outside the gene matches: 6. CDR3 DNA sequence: TGTGCCAGCAGCCGGGACAGGACATTCACAGATACGCAGTATTTT. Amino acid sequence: CASSRDRTFTDTQYF.

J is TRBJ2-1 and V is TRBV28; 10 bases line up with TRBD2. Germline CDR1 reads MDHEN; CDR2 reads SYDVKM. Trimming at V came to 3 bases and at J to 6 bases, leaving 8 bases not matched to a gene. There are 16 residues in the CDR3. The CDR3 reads CASSFRLAGAPNEQFF. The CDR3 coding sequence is TGTGCCAGCAGTTTCCGGCTAGCGGGAGCCCCCAATGAGCAGTTCTTC.

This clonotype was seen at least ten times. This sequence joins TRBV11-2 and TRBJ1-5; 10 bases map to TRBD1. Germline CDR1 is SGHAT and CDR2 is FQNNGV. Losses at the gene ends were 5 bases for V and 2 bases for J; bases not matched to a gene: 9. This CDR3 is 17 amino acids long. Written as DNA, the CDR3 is TGTGCCAGCAGCCTGAGACAGGGGGCATGGGGCAATCAGCCCCAGCATTTT. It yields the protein CASSLRQGAWGNQPQHF.

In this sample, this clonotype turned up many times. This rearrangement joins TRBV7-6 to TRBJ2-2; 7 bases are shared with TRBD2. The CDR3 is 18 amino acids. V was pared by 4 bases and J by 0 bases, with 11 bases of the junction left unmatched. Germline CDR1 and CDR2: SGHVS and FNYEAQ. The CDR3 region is CASSSLLPAGSNTGELFF. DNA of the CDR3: TGTGCCAGCAGCTCCCTGCTGCCAGCGGGGTCGAACACCGGGGAGCTGTTTTTT.

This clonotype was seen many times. Here the CDR3 reads CASSPRGDSYEQYF. The CDR3 bases are TGTGCCAGCAGCCCTAGAGGGGACTCCTACGAGCAGTACTTC. This chain links TRBV3-1 with TRBJ2-7; the D gene could be TRBD1 or TRBD2 (5 bases each). There are 14 residues in the CDR3. Germline V gene sequence: CDR1 LGHDT, CDR2 YNNKEL (reference sequence). The germline V and J ends were trimmed by 4 bases and 0 bases, with 10 bases remaining between them.

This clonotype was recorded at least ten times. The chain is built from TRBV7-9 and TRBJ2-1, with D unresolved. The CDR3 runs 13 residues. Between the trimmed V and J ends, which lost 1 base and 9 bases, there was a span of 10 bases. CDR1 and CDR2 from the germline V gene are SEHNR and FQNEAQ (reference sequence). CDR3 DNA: TGTGCCAGCAGCTTAGGGCAATGGGGTGAGCAGTTCTTC. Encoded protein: CASSLGQWGEQFF. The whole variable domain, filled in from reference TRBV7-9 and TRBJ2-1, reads DTGVSQNPRHKITKRGQNVTFRCDPISEHNRLYWYRQTLGQGPEFLTYFQNEAQLEKSRLLSDRFSAERPKGSFSTLEIQRTEQGDSAMYLCASSLGQWGEQFFGPGTRLTVL.

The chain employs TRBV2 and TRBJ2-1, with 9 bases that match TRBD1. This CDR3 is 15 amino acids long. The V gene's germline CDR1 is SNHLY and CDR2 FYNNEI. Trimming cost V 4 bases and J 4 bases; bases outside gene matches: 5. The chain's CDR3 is CASSVQGAEYNEQFF. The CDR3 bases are TGTGCCAGCAGTGTACAGGGGGCGGAGTACAATGAGCAGTTCTTC.

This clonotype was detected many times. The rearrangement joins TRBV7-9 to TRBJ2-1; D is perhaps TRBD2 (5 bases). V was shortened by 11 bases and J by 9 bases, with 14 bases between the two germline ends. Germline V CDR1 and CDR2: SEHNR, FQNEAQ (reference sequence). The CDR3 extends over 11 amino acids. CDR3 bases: TGTGCCCCGGGCAGAGGGCCTGAGCAGTTCTTC. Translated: CAPGRGPEQFF.

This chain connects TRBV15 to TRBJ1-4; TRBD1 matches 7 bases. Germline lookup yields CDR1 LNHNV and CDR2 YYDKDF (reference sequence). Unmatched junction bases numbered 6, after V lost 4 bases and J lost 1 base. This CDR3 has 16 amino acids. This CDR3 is CATSTDREGTNEKLFF. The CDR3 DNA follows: TGTGCCACCAGCACCGACAGGGAGGGAACTAATGAAAAACTGTTTTTT.

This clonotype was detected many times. CDR3 residues: CASSLSGTGVLNTEAFF. DNA for the CDR3: TGCGCCAGCAGCTTGTCCGGGACAGGTGTTCTGAACACTGAAGCTTTCTTT. This chain uses TRBV5-1 with TRBJ1-1, with 8 bases identical to TRBD1. With V trimmed by 1 base and J by 0 bases, 8 bases remained unmatched. The CDR3 is made up of 17 amino acids. The germline CDR1 and CDR2 sequences are SGHRS and YFSETQ. Variable domain in full (rest from reference TRBV5-1 and TRBJ1-1): KAGVTQTPRYLIKTRGQQVTLSCSPISGHRSVSWYQQTPGQGLQFLFEYFSETQRNKGNFPGRFSGRQFSNSRSEMNVSTLELGDSALYLCASSLSGTGVLNTEAFFGQGTRLTVV.